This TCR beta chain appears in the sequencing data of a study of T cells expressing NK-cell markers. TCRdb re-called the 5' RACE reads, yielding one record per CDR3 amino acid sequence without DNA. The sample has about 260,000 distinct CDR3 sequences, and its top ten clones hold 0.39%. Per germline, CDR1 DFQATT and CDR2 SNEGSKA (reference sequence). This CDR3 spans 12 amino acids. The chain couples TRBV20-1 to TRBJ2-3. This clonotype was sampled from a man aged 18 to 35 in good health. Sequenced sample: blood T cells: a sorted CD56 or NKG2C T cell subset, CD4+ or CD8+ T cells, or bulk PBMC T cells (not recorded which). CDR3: CSAIESADTQYF.